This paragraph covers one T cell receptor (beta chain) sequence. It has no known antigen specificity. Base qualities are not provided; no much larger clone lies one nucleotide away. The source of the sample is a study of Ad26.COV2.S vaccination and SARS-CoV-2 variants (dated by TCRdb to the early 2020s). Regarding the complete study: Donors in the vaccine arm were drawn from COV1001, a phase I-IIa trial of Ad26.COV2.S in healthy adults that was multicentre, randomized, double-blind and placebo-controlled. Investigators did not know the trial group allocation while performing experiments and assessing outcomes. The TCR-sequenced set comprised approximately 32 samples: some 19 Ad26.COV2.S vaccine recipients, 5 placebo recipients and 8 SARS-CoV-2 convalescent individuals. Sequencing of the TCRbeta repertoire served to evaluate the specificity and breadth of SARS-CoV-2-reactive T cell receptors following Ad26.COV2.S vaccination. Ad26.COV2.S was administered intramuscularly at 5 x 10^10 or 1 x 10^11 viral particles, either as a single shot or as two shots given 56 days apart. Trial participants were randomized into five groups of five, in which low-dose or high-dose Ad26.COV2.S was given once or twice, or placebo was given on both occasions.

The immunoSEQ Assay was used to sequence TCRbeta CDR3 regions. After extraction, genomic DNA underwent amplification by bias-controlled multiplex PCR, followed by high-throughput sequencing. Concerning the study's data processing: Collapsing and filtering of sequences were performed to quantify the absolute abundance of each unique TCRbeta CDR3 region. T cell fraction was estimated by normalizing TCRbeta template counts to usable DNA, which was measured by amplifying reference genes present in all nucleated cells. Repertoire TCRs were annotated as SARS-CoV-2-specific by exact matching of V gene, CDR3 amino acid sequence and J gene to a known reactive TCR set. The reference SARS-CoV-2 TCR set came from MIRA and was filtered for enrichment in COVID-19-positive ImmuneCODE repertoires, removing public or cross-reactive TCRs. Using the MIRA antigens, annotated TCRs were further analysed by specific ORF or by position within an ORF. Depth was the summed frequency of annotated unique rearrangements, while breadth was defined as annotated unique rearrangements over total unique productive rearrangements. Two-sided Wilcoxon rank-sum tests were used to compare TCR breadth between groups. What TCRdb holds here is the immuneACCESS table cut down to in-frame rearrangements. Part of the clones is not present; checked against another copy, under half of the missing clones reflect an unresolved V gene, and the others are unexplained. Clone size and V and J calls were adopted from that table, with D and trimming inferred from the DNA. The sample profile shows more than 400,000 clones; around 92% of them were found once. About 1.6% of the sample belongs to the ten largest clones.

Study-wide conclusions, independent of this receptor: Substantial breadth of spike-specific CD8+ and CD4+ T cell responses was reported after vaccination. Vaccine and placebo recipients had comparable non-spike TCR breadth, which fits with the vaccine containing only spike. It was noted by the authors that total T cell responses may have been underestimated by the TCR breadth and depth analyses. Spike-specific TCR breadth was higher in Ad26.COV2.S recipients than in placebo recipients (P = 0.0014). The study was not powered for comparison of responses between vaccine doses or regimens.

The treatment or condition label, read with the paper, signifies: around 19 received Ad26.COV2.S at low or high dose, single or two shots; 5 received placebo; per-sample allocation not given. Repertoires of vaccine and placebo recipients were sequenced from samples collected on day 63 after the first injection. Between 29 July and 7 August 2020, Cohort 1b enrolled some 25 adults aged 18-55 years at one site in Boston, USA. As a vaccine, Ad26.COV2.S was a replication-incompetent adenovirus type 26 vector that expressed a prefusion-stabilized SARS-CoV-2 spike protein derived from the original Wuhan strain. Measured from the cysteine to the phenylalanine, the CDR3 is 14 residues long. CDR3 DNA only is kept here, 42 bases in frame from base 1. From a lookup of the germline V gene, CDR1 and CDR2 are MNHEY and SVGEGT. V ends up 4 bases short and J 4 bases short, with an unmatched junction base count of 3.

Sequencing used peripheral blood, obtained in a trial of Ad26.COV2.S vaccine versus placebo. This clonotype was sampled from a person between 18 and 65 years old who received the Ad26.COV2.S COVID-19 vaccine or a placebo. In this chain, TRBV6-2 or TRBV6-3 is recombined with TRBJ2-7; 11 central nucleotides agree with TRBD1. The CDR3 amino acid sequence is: CASSLDRGLYEQYF. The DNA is TGTGCCAGCAGTTTGGACAGGGGGCTTTACGAGCAGTACTTC.